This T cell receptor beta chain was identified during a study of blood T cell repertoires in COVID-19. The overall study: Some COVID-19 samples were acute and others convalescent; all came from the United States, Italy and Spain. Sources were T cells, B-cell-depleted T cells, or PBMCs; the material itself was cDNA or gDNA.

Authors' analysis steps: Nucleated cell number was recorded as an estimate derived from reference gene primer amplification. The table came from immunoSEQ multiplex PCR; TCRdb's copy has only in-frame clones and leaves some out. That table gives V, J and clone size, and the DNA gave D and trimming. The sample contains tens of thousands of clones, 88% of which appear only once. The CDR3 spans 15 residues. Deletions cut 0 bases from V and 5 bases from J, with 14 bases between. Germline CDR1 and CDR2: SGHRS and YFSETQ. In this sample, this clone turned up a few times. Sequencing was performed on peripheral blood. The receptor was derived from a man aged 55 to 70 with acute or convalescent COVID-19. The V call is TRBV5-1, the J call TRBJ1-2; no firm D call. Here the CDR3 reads CASSLAPNPQYGYTF. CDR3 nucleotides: TGCGCCAGCAGCTTGGCCCCCAATCCTCAGTATGGCTACACCTTC.